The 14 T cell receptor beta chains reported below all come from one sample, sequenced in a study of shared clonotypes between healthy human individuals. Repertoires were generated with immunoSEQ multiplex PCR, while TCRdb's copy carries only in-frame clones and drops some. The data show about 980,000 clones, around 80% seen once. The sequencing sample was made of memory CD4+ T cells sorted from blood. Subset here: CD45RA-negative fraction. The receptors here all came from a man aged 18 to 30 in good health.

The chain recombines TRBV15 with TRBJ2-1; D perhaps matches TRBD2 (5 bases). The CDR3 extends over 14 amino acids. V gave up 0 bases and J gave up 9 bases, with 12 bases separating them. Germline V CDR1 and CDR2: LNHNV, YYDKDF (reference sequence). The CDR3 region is CATSRDAGGSEQFF. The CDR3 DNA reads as TGTGCCACCAGCAGAGATGCCGGAGGCAGTGAGCAGTTCTTC.

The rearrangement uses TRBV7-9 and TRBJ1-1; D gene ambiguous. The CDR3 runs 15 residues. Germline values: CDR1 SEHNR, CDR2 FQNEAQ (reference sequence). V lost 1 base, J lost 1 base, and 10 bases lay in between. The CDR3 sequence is CASSLGADRNTEAFF. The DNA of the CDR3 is TGTGCCAGCAGCTTAGGGGCAGATCGGAACACTGAAGCTTTCTTT.

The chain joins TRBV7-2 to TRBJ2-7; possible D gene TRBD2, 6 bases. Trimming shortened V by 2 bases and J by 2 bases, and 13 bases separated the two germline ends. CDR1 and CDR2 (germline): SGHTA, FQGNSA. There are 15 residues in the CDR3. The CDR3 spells CASSLLRDRPYEQYF. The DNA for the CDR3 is TGTGCCAGCAGCTTACTGCGGGACCGACCCTACGAGCAGTACTTC.

CDR3 region: CASRRSGTGYEQYF. CDR3 DNA sequence: TGTGCCAGCAGACGTAGCGGGACCGGCTACGAGCAGTACTTC. The chain links TRBV7-8 to TRBJ2-7; 8 bases are a match to TRBD2. CDR3 length: 14 amino acids. J lost 3 bases, V lost 6 bases, and 7 bases had no gene match. Germline CDR1 reads SGHVS; CDR2 reads FQNEAQ.

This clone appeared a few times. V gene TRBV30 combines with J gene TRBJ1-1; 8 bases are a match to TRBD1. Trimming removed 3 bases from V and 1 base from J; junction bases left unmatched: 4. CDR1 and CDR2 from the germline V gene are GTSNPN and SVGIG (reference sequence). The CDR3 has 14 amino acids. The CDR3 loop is CAWSPGGWNTEAFF. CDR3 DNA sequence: TGTGCCTGGAGCCCAGGGGGCTGGAACACTGAAGCTTTCTTT. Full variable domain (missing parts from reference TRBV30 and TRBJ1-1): SQTIHQWPATLVQPVGSPLSLECTVEGTSNPNLYWYRQAAGRGLQLLFYSVGIGQISSEVPQNLSASRPQDRQFILSSKKLLLSDSGFYLCAWSPGGWNTEAFFGQGTRLTVV.

The CDR3 nucleotides read TGTGCCAGTAGTATTCCCCTCGGACAGAATGAAAAACTGTTTTTT. It translates to CASSIPLGQNEKLFF. The chain employs TRBV19 and TRBJ1-4; D might be TRBD1 (6 bases). Trimming pared 3 bases from V and 5 bases from J, leaving 13 bases between. The CDR3 has 15 residues. Germline CDR1 is LNHDA and CDR2 is SQIVND (reference sequence).

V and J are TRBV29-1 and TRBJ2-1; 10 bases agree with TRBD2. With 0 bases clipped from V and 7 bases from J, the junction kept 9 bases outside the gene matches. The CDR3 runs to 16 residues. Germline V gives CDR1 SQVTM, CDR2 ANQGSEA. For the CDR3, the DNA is TGCAGCGTTGAAGATCCACTAGCGGGGCCCTCGAATGAGCAGTTCTTC. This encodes CSVEDPLAGPSNEQFF.

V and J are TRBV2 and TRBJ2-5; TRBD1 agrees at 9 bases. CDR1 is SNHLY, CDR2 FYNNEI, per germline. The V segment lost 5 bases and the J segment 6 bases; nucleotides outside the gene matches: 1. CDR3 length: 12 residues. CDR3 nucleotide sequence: TGTGCCAGCAGTACAGGGGGCCAGACCCAGTACTTC. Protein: CASSTGGQTQYF.

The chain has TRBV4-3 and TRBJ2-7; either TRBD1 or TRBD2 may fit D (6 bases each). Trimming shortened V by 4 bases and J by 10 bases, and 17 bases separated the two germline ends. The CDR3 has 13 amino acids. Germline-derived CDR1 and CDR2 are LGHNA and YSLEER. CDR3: CASSRKRGDIQYF. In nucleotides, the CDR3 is TGCGCCAGCAGCCGGAAAAGGGGGGACATCCAGTACTTC.

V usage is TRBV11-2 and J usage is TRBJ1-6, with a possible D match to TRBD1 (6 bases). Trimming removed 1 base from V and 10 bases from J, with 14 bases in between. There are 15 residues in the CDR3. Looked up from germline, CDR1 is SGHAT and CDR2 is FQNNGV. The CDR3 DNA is TGTGCCAGCAGCTTAGGACAGGTCTTGGGCTCACCCCTCCACTTT. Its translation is CASSLGQVLGSPLHF.

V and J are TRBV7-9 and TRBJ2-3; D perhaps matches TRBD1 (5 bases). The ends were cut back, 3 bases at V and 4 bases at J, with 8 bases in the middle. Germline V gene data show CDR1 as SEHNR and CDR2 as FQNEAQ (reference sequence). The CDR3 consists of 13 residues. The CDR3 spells CASSFQGSDTQYF. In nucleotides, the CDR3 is TGTGCCAGCAGCTTCCAGGGTTCAGATACGCAGTATTTT.

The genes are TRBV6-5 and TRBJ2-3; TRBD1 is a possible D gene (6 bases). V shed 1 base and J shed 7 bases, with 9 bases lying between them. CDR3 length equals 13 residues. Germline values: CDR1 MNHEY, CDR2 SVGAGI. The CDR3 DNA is TGTGCCAGCAGTTACTTGGGACATCATACGCAGTATTTT. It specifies CASSYLGHHTQYF.

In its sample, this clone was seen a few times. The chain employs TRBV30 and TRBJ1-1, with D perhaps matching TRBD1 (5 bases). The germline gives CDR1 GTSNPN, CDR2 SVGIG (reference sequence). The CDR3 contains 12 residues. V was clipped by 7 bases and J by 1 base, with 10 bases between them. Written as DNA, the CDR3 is TGTGCCTTTGGGACGGAGAACACTGAAGCTTTCTTT. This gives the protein CAFGTENTEAFF. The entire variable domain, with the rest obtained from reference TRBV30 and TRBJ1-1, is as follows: SQTIHQWPATLVQPVGSPLSLECTVEGTSNPNLYWYRQAAGRGLQLLFYSVGIGQISSEVPQNLSASRPQDRQFILSSKKLLLSDSGFYLCAFGTENTEAFFGQGTRLTVV.

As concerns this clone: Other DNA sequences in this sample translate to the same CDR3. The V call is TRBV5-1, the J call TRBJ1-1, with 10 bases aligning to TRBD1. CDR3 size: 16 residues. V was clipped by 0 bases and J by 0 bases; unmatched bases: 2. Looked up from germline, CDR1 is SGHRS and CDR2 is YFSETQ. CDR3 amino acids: CASSLAGTGVNTEAFF. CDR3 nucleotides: TGCGCCAGCAGCTTGGCGGGGACAGGGGTGAACACTGAAGCTTTCTTT.